This TCR beta chain is from a study of early stage breast cancer tumors. Each sample had two DNA replicates, approximately 0.52 ug blood or roughly 1.4 ug tissue. Here immunoSEQ multiplex PCR was the method, and the copy in TCRdb shows in-frame clones only, minus some. The profile shows approximately 70,000 clones, around 80% of them singletons. Trimming took 3 bases from V and 2 from J, leaving 11 bases between them. The germline V gene encodes CDR1 LNHDA and CDR2 SQIVND (reference sequence). The CDR3 sequence is 14 residues long. The V call is TRBV19, the J call TRBJ2-7; D unclear. The material sequenced was blood. The sequence derives from a person in their forties with breast cancer. The chain's CDR3 is CASSIGVLPYEQYF. The CDR3 region has the DNA TGTGCCAGTAGTATTGGAGTGCTACCCTACGAGCAGTACTTC.